This TCR beta chain stems from a study of CD4+ T cells in melanoma. Study-level points and caveats: CD8+ T cell, macrophage and B cell function reportedly correlated with neoantigen-specific CD4+ T cells. Reportedly, melanoma neoantigen-specific CD4+ T cells showed varied differentiation states.

This CDR3 comprises 14 residues. CDR1 SGHNT and CDR2 YYREEE come from the germline V gene (reference sequence). J was trimmed by 4 bases and V by 6 bases; bases with no gene match: 6. Sequencing was performed with immunoSEQ multiplex PCR; in TCRdb, only in-frame clones are kept and a portion is missing. The sample has around 100,000 clones; about nine tenths are singletons. About this clone: What it recognizes is unknown.

The chain carries TRBV5-4 and TRBJ1-4; 7 bases map to TRBD1. Source material: peripheral blood. The source of this sequence is a human donor with melanoma. CDR3 DNA: TGTGCCAGCACCACGGACAGGTATAATGAAAAACTGTTTTTT. This codes for CASTTDRYNEKLFF. Looking up the rest from reference TRBV5-4 and TRBJ1-4 gives the full variable domain: ETGVTQSPTHLIKTRGQQVTLRCSSQSGHNTVSWYQQALGQGPQFIFQYYREEENGRGNFPPRFSGLQFPNYSSELNVNALELDDSALYLCASTTDRYNEKLFFGSGTQLSVL.